This entry concerns a single T cell receptor beta chain. The CDR3 is 15 residues long. Trimming took 7 bases from V and 1 from J; bases not matched to a gene: 8. Germline V gives CDR1 SQVTM, CDR2 ANQGSEA. The assay was immunoSEQ multiplex PCR, and TCRdb's table has in-frame clones only and misses some. This table has approximately 1,000,000 clones, approximately 80% appearing once. This specimen comes from a study of shared clonotypes between healthy human individuals. Sequenced input: memory CD4+ T cells from PBMCs. Regarding subset: CD45RA-negative fraction. The V call is TRBV29-1, the J call TRBJ2-7, with 12 bases lining up with TRBD2. This receptor was taken from a man younger than 35 in good health. Some clones in this sample may be carry-over from other donors' samples. CDR3 amino acids: CSASPTSGSSYEQYF. Written as DNA, the CDR3 is TGCAGCGCCTCACCGACTAGCGGGAGTTCCTACGAGCAGTACTTC.